The text below deals with one T cell receptor beta chain. Its antigen is currently unknown. Germline V gene lookup returns CDR1 MNHEY and CDR2 SMNVEV (reference sequence). Deletions cut 7 bases from V and 7 bases from J, with 10 bases between. This CDR3 comprises 11 residues. Libraries were prepared by immunoSEQ multiplex PCR; TCRdb keeps only in-frame clonotypes and omits some of them. The table shows around 22,000 clones, with 80% to 90% occurring only once. Cyclophosphamide on days +3 and +4 followed busulfan-fludarabine conditioning and a marrow graft. The sample belongs to a study of T cells after posttransplantation cyclophosphamide. Study results and limitations: Donor-recipient repertoire similarity was low at 1-2 months, rising over year one.

This chain uses TRBV27 with TRBJ1-1; D may be TRBD1 (6 bases). This sequence was found in a female patient between 30 and 40 years old who received an allogeneic stem cell transplant from an unrelated donor, was CMV-positive, and had no GVHD. Certain T cells may be donor cells from the graft. The specimen was PBMCs, collected after allogeneic stem cell transplant with posttransplant cyclophosphamide. The CDR3 loop is CASIQGLEAFF. CDR3 sequence (DNA): TGTGCCAGCATCCAGGGGCTTGAAGCTTTCTTT.